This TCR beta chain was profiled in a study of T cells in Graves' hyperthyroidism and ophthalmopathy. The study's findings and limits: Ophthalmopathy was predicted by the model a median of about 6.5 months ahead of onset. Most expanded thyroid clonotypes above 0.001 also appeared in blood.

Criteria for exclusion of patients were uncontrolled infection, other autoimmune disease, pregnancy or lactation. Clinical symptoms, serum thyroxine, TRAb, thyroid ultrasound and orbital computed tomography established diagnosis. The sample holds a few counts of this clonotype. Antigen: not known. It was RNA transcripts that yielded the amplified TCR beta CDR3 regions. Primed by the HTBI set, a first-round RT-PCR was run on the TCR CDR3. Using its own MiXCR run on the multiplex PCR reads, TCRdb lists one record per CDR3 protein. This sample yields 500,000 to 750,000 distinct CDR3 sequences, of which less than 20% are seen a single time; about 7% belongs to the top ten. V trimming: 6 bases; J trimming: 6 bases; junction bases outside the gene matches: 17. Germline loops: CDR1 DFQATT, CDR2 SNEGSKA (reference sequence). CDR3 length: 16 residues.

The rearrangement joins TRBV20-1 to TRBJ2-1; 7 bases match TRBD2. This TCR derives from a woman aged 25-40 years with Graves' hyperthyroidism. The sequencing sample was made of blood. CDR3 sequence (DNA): TGCAGTGCCGTCGAGCCTCGGGGGGAGTCCGTCAATGAGCAGTTCTTC. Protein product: CSAVEPRGESVNEQFF.